Shown below are 24 T cell receptor beta chains from a single sample sequenced in a study of blood T cells in healthy people across ages. The authors ran a second PCR of roughly 6 to 11 cycles using a sample-barcoded 5' primer and a J-beta primer mix. In TCRdb, the 5' RACE reads were re-called with MiXCR into one record per CDR3 protein. The sample includes 750,000 to 950,000 distinct CDR3 sequences, more than 25% seen only once; the top ten take about 2.9%. This sample also belongs to another study, concerning T cells of mothers and their children.

The sequenced sample was blood. These receptors were collected from a boy younger than 18 in good health.

The chain recombines TRBV6-5 with TRBJ2-1; D might be TRBD2 (5 bases). The ends were cut back, 7 bases at V and 4 bases at J, with 11 bases in the middle. Germline CDR1 is MNHEY and CDR2 is SVGAGI. CDR3 length: 13 residues. DNA for the CDR3: TGTGCCAGCACAGATCCGGGGTACAATGAGCAGTTCTTC. It yields the protein CASTDPGYNEQFF.

This clonotype was counted a few times. The rearrangement joins TRBV28 to TRBJ2-3; 7 positions agree with TRBD2. The CDR3 has 15 residues. J gave up 2 bases and V 9 bases, and 11 bases lay outside the gene matches. The germline V gene has CDR1 MDHEN and CDR2 SYDVKM. DNA for the CDR3: TGTGCCAGTTTACTCCCCGGGAGGACCACAGATACGCAGTATTTT. Its translation: CASLLPGRTTDTQYF.

The genes are TRBV7-9 and TRBJ2-1; a possible D gene is TRBD1 (6 bases). V lost 5 bases and J lost 1, with 21 bases in between. The germline V gene has CDR1 SEHNR and CDR2 FQNEAQ (reference sequence). The CDR3 runs to 18 residues. The CDR3 DNA follows: TGTGCCAGCAGCCCCCGTGGCGGCAAGGGGGTTTCCTACAATGAGCAGTTCTTC. As protein: CASSPRGGKGVSYNEQFF.

The table lists this clonotype with a few counts. V and J are TRBV7-6 and TRBJ2-3; no definite D call. Per the germline V gene, CDR1 is SGHVS and CDR2 is FNYEAQ. Trimming stripped 5 bases from V and 0 bases from J, with 15 bases between. There are 16 residues in the CDR3. CDR3 region: CASSLGLEPSTDTQYF. In DNA, the CDR3 is TGTGCCAGCAGCCTTGGGCTCGAACCTAGCACAGATACGCAGTATTTT.

The chain recombines TRBV9 with TRBJ2-3; TRBD1 might be the D (5 bases). Germline V gene sequence: CDR1 SGDLS, CDR2 YYNGEE. The germline V and J ends were trimmed by 4 bases and 4 bases, with 10 bases remaining between them. The CDR3 covers 13 residues. This CDR3 reads CASSPLGPDTQYF. DNA for the CDR3: TGTGCCAGCAGCCCCCTGGGGCCAGATACGCAGTATTTT.

A few counts support this clonotype. The V and J genes are TRBV29-1 and TRBJ2-3; 8 nucleotides match TRBD2. This CDR3 comprises 16 residues. Trimming cost V 7 bases and J 0 bases; bases outside gene matches: 12. Germline CDR1 SQVTM, CDR2 ANQGSEA. Here the CDR3 DNA reads TGCAGCGGAACCACTAGCGGCACCCCAAGCACAGATACGCAGTATTTT. Protein sequence: CSGTTSGTPSTDTQYF.

This clonotype was seen a single time. A junction boundary mismatches the germline segment, possibly from a read error. The V and J genes are TRBV7-2 and TRBJ2-7; perhaps TRBD2 as D (5 bases). The CDR3 runs 13 residues. The germline V gene encodes CDR1 SGHTA and CDR2 FQGNSA. The CDR3 loop is CASSLDNGLLAGF. The DNA of the CDR3 is TGTGCCAGCAGCTTAGACAATGGCCTTCTGGCGGGCTTC.

V usage is TRBV5-1 and J usage is TRBJ2-5, with D possibly called TRBD1 or TRBD2 (5 bases each). V was cut by 4 bases and J by 11 bases, with 21 bases left in between. The CDR3 spans 14 residues. Germline-derived CDR1 and CDR2 are SGHRS and YFSETQ. CDR3 bases: TGCGCCAGCAGCAAGGACCAGGGAGAGAGAGAGCAGTACTTC. Translation gives CASSKDQGEREQYF.

This clonotype was seen only a few times. This sequence joins TRBV7-2 and TRBJ2-3; TRBD2 matches 7 bases. Unmatched junction bases numbered 2, after V lost 2 bases and J lost 0 bases. This CDR3 region has 15 residues. From germline, CDR1 is SGHTA and CDR2 FQGNSA. The CDR3: CASSLFGGSTDTQYF. In nucleotides, the CDR3 is TGTGCCAGCAGCTTATTCGGGGGGAGCACAGATACGCAGTATTTT.

This rearrangement joins TRBV20-1 to TRBJ2-5; D assignment may be TRBD1 or TRBD2 (5 bases each). This CDR3 has 13 residues. Trimming cost V 0 bases and J 5 bases, with 10 bases left between them. Per germline, CDR1 DFQATT and CDR2 SNEGSKA (reference sequence). The CDR3: CSARERGRETQYF. The CDR3 coding sequence is TGCAGTGCTAGAGAGAGGGGTCGGGAGACCCAGTACTTC.

The chain uses TRBV3-1 and TRBJ2-5; TRBD2 matches at 7 bases. Germline V lookup: CDR1 LGHDT, CDR2 YNNKEL (reference sequence). This CDR3 has 18 residues. Trimming cost V 0 bases and J 2 bases; bases outside gene matches: 12. CDR3 DNA sequence: TGTGCCAGCAGCCAAGATGGGTATTTCACGGGGGGACAAGAGACCCAGTACTTC. Encoded protein: CASSQDGYFTGGQETQYF.

V is TRBV3-1 and J is TRBJ2-7; D tentatively reads TRBD1 or TRBD2 (5 bases each). The germline V and J ends were trimmed by 4 bases and 0 bases, with 22 bases remaining between them. The CDR3 extends over 18 amino acids. The V gene's germline CDR1 is LGHDT and CDR2 YNNKEL (reference sequence). The CDR3 region is CASSPLRGPRETSYEQYF. The DNA for the CDR3 is TGTGCCAGCAGCCCACTAAGAGGACCCAGGGAGACCTCCTACGAGCAGTACTTC.

This clonotype was recorded a few times. The V gene is TRBV15, the J gene TRBJ2-7; the D gene could be TRBD1 or TRBD2 (5 bases each). In germline, CDR1 is LNHNV, CDR2 YYDKDF (reference sequence). The CDR3 consists of 12 residues. Trimming took off 5 bases at V and 7 bases at J, with 12 bases between the two ends. Here the CDR3 DNA reads TGTGCCACCAGCCCGAGAGAGGGGGAGCAGTACTTC. Protein product: CATSPREGEQYF. Variable domain in full (rest from reference TRBV15 and TRBJ2-7): DAMVIQNPRYQVTQFGKPVTLSCSQTLNHNVMYWYQQKSSQAPKLLFHYYDKDFNNEADTPDNFQSRRPNTSFCFLDIRSPGLGDTAMYLCATSPREGEQYFGPGTRLTVT.

The V gene is TRBV6-2 or TRBV6-3, the J gene TRBJ2-6; tentatively, D is TRBD2 (6 bases). Germline V gene data show CDR1 as MNHEY and CDR2 as SVGEGT. Trimming took 6 bases from V and 2 from J, leaving 11 bases between them. The CDR3 is 15 residues long. CDR3 loop: CASSRGTPGANVLTF. DNA of the CDR3: TGTGCCAGCAGCCGCGGGACTCCTGGGGCCAACGTCCTGACTTTC.

In its sample, this clonotype was seen a few times. The junction differs from germline at one of its ends, possibly a read error. The CDR3 DNA follows: TGCAGCGTTGGTAGGGTCTCCTACGAGCAGCACTTC. Encoded protein: CSVGRVSYEQHF. The rearrangement links TRBV29-1 to TRBJ2-5, with unresolved D. The CDR3 extends over 12 amino acids. CDR1 and CDR2 (germline): SQVTM, ANQGSEA.

The V and J genes are TRBV12-3 or TRBV12-4 and TRBJ1-5, with D uncertain. V shed 0 bases and J shed 9 bases, with 9 bases lying between them. The CDR3 extends over 13 amino acids. The CDR3 is CASSLASAGPQHF. The CDR3 DNA sequence: TGTGCCAGCAGTTTAGCGTCGGCTGGGCCCCAGCATTTT.

The chain links TRBV2 to TRBJ2-1; a weak D match, TRBD1 (6 bases). The germline CDR1 and CDR2 sequences are SNHLY and FYNNEI. CDR3 size: 15 residues. Deletions cut 2 bases from V and 3 bases from J, with 11 bases between. CDR3 amino acids: CASSEPGAGYNEQFF. For the CDR3, the DNA is TGTGCCAGCAGTGAACCAGGGGCCGGCTACAATGAGCAGTTCTTC.

This clonotype was counted a few times. The chain is built from TRBV5-5 and TRBJ2-5, with 9 nucleotides matching TRBD2. The DNA end favors TRBJ2-7, so the J call may be wrong. The CDR3 length is 15 residues. CDR1 is SGHKS and CDR2 is YYEKEE in the germline V gene (reference sequence). CDR3 sequence: CASSPSGGGGYEQYF. Written as DNA, the CDR3 is TGTGCCAGCAGCCCCTCCGGCGGGGGGGGCTACGAGCAGTACTTC.

The chain recombines TRBV6-6 with TRBJ2-1, with D possibly matching TRBD2 (5 bases). Trimming removed 5 bases from V and 7 bases from J, with 15 bases in between. In germline, CDR1 is MNHNY, CDR2 SVGAGI (reference sequence). The length of the CDR3 is 14 residues. Written as DNA, the CDR3 is TGTGCCAGCAGTATGATTGGGAGTGGGAATGAGCAGTTCTTC. Translated, it gives CASSMIGSGNEQFF.

The chain recombines TRBV30 with TRBJ1-4; D remains ambiguous. The germline CDR1 and CDR2 sequences are GTSNPN and SVGIG (reference sequence). The CDR3 spans 14 residues. Trimming stripped 4 bases from V and 10 bases from J, with 19 bases between. CDR3 bases: TGTGCCTGGAATACGAGGGCATATTCCCCAAAACTGTTTTTT. It is translated as CAWNTRAYSPKLFF.

This clonotype appeared a few times. V is TRBV24-1 and J is TRBJ1-2; 10 positions agree with TRBD1. V lost 3 bases to trimming and J lost 8 bases; unmatched junction nucleotides: 5. In germline, CDR1 is KGHDR, CDR2 SFDVKD. The CDR3 runs 14 residues. CDR3 region: CATSDRDRGRGYTF. The DNA for the CDR3 is TGTGCCACCAGTGATCGGGACAGGGGAAGAGGCTACACCTTC.

This chain connects TRBV7-9 to TRBJ1-1; D not resolved. The CDR3 covers 13 residues. The V and J ends lost 4 bases and 2 bases respectively, with 8 bases between them. CDR1 and CDR2 (germline): SEHNR, FQNEAQ (reference sequence). The CDR3 sequence is CASSSRSNTEAFF. The CDR3 DNA reads TGTGCCAGCAGCTCCCGCAGCAACACTGAAGCTTTCTTT.

Only a few counts were recorded for this clonotype. CDR3 coding DNA: TGCAGTGCTAGTGCGGCGGGAAATTTATACGAGCAGTACTTC. Its translation: CSASAAGNLYEQYF. The gene calls are TRBV20-1 and TRBJ2-7, with D perhaps TRBD2 (6 bases). Per germline, CDR1 DFQATT and CDR2 SNEGSKA (reference sequence). Trimming pared 3 bases from V and 4 bases from J, leaving 16 bases between. The CDR3 contains 14 residues.

The J gene is TRBJ2-5, the V gene TRBV7-3, with 14 bases lining up with TRBD2. The J call may be mistaken, given a closer DNA end match to TRBJ2-1. The germline V gene has CDR1 SGHTA and CDR2 FQGTGA. CDR3 size: 14 residues. The CDR3 sequence is CASSFGTSGSGQFF. CDR3 DNA: TGTGCCAGCAGCTTTGGGACTAGCGGGAGCGGGCAGTTCTTC.